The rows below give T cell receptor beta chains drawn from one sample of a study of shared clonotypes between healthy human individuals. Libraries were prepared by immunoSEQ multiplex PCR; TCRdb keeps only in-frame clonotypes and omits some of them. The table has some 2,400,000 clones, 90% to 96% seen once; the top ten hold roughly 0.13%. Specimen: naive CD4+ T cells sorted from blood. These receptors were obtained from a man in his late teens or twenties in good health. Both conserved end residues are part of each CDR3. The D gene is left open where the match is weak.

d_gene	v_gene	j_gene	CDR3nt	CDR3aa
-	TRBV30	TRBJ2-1	TGTGCCTCCACTCGTGGCTCCTACAATGAGCAGTTCTTC	CASTRGSYNEQFF
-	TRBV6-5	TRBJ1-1	TGTGCCAGCAGACTAGGAAGAGGCACTGAAGCTTTCTTT	CASRLGRGTEAFF
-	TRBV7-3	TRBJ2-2	TGTGCCAGCAGCCCAGGAGGCCCAAACACCGGGGAGCTGTTTTTT	CASSPGGPNTGELFF
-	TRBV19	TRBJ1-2	TGTGCCAGTTCCCGGCGCGCGACGGATGGCTACACCTTC	CASSRRATDGYTF
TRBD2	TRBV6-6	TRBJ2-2	TGTGCCAGCAGGGCCAGCGGGAAGGACGGGGAGCTGTTTTTT	CASRASGKDGELFF
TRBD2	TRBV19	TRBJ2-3	TGTGCCAGTAGTATGATCCCTTTGGCGGGAGCCGATACGCAGTATTTT	CASSMIPLAGADTQYF
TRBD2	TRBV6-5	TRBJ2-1	TGTGCCAGCAGTTCCCGGACTAGCGGGAGATATGAGCAGTTCTTC	CASSSRTSGRYEQFF
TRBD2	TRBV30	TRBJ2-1	TGTGCCTGGAGTGATACTAGCGGTGAGCAGTTCTTC	CAWSDTSGEQFF
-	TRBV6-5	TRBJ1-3	TGTGCCAGCAGCCCCTTTCTGTCTGGAAACACCATATATTTT	CASSPFLSGNTIYF
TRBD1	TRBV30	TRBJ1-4	TGTGCCTGGAGTGTTACGGACAGGGGGGCAACTAATGAAAAACTGTTTTTT	CAWSVTDRGATNEKLFF
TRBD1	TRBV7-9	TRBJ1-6	TGTGCCAGCAGCCCGCCGGGACAGGGGTATTCACCCCTCCACTTT	CASSPPGQGYSPLHF
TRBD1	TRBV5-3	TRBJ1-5	TGTGCCAGAAGCATGACAGGGGGTCCAAATCAGCCCCAGCATTTT	CARSMTGGPNQPQHF
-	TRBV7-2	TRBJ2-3	TGTGCCAGCAGCTACGGACTTAACACAGATACGCAGTATTTT	CASSYGLNTDTQYF
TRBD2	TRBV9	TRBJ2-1	TGTGCCAGCAGCTTCACTAGCGGCTCCTACAATGAGCAGTTCTTC	CASSFTSGSYNEQFF
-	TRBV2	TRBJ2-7	TGTGCCGCAGGACTTGTCTCGGCGTACGAGCAGTACTTC	CAAGLVSAYEQYF
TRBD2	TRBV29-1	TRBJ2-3	TGCAGCGTTGTCCGGACTAGCGGGAGACCTAGCACAGATACGCAGTATTTT	CSVVRTSGRPSTDTQYF
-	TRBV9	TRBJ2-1	TGTGCCAGCAGCCCCAGAGGGGATGAGCAGTTCTTC	CASSPRGDEQFF
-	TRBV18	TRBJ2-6	TGTGCCAGCTCACTGGGATTAGCCTCTGGGGCCAACGTCCTGACTTTC	CASSLGLASGANVLTF
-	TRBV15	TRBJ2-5	TGTGCCACCAGCAGAGGGGGCGGTGAAGAGACCCAGTACTTC	CATSRGGGEETQYF
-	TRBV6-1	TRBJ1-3	TGTGCCAGCAGTGACTTCAGATTTGGAAACACCATATATTTT	CASSDFRFGNTIYF
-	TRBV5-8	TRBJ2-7	TGTGCCAGCAGCTTGATGGGCAGCTCCTACGAGCAGTACTTC	CASSLMGSSYEQYF
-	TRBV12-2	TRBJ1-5	TGTGCAAGTCGTACCCGGGACGGCTTTCAGCCCCAGCATTTT	CASRTRDGFQPQHF
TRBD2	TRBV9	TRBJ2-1	TGTGCCAGCAGCGTAGAAGTGTCAGCGGGAGCTCGGATTGAGCAGTTCTTC	CASSVEVSAGARIEQFF
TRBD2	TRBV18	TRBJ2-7	TGTGCCAGCTCACCAGCGGGAGGGGTCTCCTACGAGCAGTACTTC	CASSPAGGVSYEQYF
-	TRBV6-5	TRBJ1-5	TGTGCCAGCAGCATGTCTAGCAATCAGCCCCAGCATTTT	CASSMSSNQPQHF
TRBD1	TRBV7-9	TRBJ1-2	TGTGCCAGCAGCACTCAGGACAGGGGCACTCCTAACTATGGCTACACCTTC	CASSTQDRGTPNYGYTF
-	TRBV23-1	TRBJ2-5	TGCGCCAGCAGTCAACAGACCGACACCCAAGAGACCCAGTACTTC	CASSQQTDTQETQYF
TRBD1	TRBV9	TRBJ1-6	TGTGCCAGCAGTGCCAGGGGGGAGGGAAGCTCCTATAATTCACCCCTCCACTTT	CASSARGEGSSYNSPLHF
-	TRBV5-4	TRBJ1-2	TGTGCCAGCAGCTTGGTCGGCCAGATTTATGGCTACACCTTC	CASSLVGQIYGYTF